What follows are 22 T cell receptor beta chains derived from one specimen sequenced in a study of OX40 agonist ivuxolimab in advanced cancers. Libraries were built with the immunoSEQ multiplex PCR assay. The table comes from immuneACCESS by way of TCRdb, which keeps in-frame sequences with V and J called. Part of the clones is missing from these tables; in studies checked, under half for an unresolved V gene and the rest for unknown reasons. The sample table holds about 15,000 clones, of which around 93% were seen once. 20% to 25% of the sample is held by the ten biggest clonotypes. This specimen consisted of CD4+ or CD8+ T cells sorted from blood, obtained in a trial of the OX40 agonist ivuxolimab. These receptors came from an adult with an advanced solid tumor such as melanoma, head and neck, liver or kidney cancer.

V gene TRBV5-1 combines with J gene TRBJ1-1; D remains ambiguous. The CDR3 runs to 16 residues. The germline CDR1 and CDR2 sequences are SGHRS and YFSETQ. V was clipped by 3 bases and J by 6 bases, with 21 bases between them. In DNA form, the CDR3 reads TGCGCCAGCAGCTCCTACGGCCCCCCTGAAGAGGCTGAAGCTTTCTTT. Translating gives CASSSYGPPEEAEAFF.

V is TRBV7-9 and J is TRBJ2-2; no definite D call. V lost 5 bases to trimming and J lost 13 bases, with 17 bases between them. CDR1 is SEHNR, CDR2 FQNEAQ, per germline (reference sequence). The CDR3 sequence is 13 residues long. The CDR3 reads CASSLLLGAGLFF. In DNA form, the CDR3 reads TGTGCCAGCAGCCTTTTACTTGGAGCAGGGCTGTTTTTT.

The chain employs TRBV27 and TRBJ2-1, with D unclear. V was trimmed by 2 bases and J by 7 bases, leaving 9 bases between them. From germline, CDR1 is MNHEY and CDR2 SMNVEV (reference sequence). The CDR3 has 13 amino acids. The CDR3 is CASSLGVQNEQFF. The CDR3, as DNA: TGTGCCAGCAGTTTAGGGGTACAGAATGAGCAGTTCTTC.

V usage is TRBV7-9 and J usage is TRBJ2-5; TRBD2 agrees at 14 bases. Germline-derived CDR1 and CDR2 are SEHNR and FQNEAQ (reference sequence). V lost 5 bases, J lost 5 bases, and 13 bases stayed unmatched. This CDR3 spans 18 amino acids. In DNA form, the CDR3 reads TGTGCCAGCAGCCCCAACCTGGGACTAGCGGGAGCGGGGGAGACCCAGTACTTC. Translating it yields CASSPNLGLAGAGETQYF.

CDR3 nucleotides: TGTGCCAGCAGTACTGGCGGGGGGACAGATACGCAGTATTTT. It specifies CASSTGGGTDTQYF. The J gene is TRBJ2-3, the V gene TRBV28, with 8 positions matching TRBD2. Germline trimming cut 5 bases from V and 3 bases from J; bases unmatched to any gene: 4. The germline V gene encodes CDR1 MDHEN and CDR2 SYDVKM. This CDR3 contains 14 residues.

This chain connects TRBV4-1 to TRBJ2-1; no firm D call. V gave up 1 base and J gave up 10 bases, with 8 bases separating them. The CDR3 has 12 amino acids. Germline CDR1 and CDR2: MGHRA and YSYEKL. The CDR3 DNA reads TGCGCCAGCAGCCAAGTTCTTGGCGAGCAGTTCTTC. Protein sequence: CASSQVLGEQFF.

The CDR3 loop is CASRVGQGIYEQYF. CDR3 nucleotides: TGTGCCAGCAGGGTAGGACAGGGGATTTACGAGCAGTACTTC. V is TRBV6-5 and J is TRBJ2-7; TRBD1 aligns across 9 bases. CDR3 length: 14 residues. Germline V CDR1 and CDR2: MNHEY, SVGAGI. Trimming at V came to 6 bases and at J to 4 bases, leaving 7 bases not matched to a gene.

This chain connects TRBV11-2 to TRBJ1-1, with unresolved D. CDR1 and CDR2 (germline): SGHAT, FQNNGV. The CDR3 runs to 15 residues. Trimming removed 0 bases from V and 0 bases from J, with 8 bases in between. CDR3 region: CASSLDNRMNTEAFF. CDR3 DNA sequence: TGTGCCAGCAGCTTAGATAACAGAATGAACACTGAAGCTTTCTTT.

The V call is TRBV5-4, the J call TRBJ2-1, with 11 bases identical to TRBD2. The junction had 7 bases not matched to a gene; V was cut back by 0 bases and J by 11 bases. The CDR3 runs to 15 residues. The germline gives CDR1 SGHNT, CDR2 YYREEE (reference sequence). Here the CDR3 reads CASSLGDSGRAQQFF. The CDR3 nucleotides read TGTGCCAGCAGCTTGGGGGATAGCGGGAGGGCCCAGCAGTTCTTC.

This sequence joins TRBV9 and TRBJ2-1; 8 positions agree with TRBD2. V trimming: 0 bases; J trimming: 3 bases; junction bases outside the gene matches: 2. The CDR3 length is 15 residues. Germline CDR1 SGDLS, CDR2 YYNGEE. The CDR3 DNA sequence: TGTGCCAGCAGCGTAGCGGGAGGGGTCTACAATGAGCAGTTCTTC. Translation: CASSVAGGVYNEQFF.

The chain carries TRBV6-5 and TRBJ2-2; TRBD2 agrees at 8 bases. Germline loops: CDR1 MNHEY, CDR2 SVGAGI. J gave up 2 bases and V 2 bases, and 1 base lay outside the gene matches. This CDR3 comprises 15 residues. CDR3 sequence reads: CASSYVAGNTGELFF. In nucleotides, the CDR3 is TGTGCCAGCAGTTACGTAGCGGGAAACACCGGGGAGCTGTTTTTT.

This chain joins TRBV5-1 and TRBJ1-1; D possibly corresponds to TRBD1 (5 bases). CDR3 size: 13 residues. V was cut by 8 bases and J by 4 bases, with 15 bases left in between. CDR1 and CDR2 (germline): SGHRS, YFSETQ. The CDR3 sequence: CASYFGAGTEAFF. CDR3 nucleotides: TGCGCCAGTTATTTCGGGGCGGGCACTGAAGCTTTCTTT.

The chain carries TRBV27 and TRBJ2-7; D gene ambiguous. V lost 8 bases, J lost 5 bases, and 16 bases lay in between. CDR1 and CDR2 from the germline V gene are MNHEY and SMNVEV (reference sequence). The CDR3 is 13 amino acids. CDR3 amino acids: CASGDLGLNEQYF. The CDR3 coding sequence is TGTGCCAGCGGAGACTTGGGTCTTAACGAGCAGTACTTC.

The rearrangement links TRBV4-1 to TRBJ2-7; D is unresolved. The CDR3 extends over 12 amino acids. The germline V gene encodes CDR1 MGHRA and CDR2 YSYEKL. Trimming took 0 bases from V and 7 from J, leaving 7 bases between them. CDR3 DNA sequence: TGCGCCAGCAGCCAAGATCAACGGGAGCAGTACTTC. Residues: CASSQDQREQYF.

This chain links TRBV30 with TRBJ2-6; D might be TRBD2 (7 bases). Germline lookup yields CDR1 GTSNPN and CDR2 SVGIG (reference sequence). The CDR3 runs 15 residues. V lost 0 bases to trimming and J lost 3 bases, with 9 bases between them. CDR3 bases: TGTGCCTGGAGTGTGGGGGGGCATGGGGCCAACGTCCTGACTTTC. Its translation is CAWSVGGHGANVLTF.

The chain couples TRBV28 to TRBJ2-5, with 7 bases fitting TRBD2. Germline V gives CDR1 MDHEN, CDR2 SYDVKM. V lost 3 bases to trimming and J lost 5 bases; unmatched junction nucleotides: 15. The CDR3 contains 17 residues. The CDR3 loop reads CASSLSTPSSGWETQYF. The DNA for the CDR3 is TGTGCCAGCAGTTTGTCCACCCCCTCTAGCGGATGGGAGACCCAGTACTTC.

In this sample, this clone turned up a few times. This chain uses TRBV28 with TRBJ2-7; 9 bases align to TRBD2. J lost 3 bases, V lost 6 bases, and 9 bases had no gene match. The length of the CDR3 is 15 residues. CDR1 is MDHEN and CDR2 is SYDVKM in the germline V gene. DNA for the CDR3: TGTGCCAGCAGGGTTACTAGCGGGCCTTACTACGAGCAGTACTTC. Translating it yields CASRVTSGPYYEQYF.

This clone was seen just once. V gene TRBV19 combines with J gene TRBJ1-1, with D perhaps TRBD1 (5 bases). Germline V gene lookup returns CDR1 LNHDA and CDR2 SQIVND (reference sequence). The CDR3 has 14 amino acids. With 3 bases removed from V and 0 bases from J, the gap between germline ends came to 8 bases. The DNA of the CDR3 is TGTGCCAGTAGTATGGGACCTATGAACACTGAAGCTTTCTTT. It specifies CASSMGPMNTEAFF.

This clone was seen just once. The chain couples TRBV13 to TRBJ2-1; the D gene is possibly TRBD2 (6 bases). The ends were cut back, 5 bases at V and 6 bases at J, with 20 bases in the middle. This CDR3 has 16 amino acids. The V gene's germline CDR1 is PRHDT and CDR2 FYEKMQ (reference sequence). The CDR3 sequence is CASSGPGGPYSNEQFF. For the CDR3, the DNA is TGTGCCAGCAGCGGGCCCGGGGGACCGTATAGCAATGAGCAGTTCTTC.

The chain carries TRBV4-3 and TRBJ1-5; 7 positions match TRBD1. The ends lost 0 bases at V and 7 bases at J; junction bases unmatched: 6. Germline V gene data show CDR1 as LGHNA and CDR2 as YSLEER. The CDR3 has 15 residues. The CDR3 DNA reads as TGCGCCAGCAGCCAAGATCGAGGGGGCGCGCAGCCCCAGCATTTT. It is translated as CASSQDRGGAQPQHF.

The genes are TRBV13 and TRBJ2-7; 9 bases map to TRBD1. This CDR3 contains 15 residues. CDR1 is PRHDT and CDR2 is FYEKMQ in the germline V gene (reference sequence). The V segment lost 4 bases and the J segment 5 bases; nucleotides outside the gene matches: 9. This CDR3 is CASSSFGTGWDEQYF. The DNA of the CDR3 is TGTGCCAGCAGCTCCTTCGGGACAGGGTGGGACGAGCAGTACTTC.

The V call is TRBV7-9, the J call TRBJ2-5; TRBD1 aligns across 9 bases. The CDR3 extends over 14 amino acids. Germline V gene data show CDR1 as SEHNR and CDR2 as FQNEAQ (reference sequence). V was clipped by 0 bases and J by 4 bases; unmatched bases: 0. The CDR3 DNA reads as TGTGCCAGCAGCTTAGCGACAGGGGGAGAGACCCAGTACTTC. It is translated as CASSLATGGETQYF.